A single sample gave rise to the 20 T cell receptor beta chains below, sequenced in a study of cytomegalovirus exposure and HLA in healthy donors. This PCR relied on a set of 60 Vbeta primers and 13 Jbeta primers. Sequencing used immunoSEQ multiplex PCR; TCRdb keeps in-frame clones, though not all of them. This sample has 160,000 or so clones, with approximately 80% found just once. Sample: PBMCs. Source of these receptors: a man between 18 and 35 years old in good health and CMV-seropositive.

This chain connects TRBV28 to TRBJ1-4, with 7 nucleotides matching TRBD1. CDR1 and CDR2 (germline): MDHEN, SYDVKM. Trimming removed 8 bases from V and 3 bases from J; junction bases left unmatched: 9. CDR3 length: 15 amino acids. The chain's CDR3 is CASHTDRVANEKLFF. CDR3 in DNA: TGTGCCAGCCATACAGACAGGGTTGCTAATGAAAAACTGTTTTTT.

A single count supports this clone. This rearrangement joins TRBV6-5 to TRBJ2-7, with 12 nucleotides matching TRBD2. The junction had 0 bases not matched to a gene; V was cut back by 5 bases and J by 1 base. Per germline, CDR1 MNHEY and CDR2 SVGAGI. This CDR3 is built from 14 residues. CDR3 sequence reads: CASSLAGGSYEQYF. CDR3 DNA: TGTGCCAGCAGTCTAGCGGGAGGGTCCTACGAGCAGTACTTC.

CDR3 protein: CASSLARLESYEQYF. The DNA for the CDR3 is TGTGCCAGCAGCTTAGCGCGACTAGAATCCTACGAGCAGTACTTC. V gene TRBV7-3 combines with J gene TRBJ2-5; tentatively, D is TRBD2 (6 bases). The end of the DNA aligns better with TRBJ2-7, so the J call may be wrong. Germline V gene sequence: CDR1 SGHTA, CDR2 FQGTGA. There are 15 residues in the CDR3.

The V and J genes are TRBV5-6 and TRBJ1-5, with 11 bases aligning to TRBD1. This CDR3 comprises 17 residues. CDR1 is SGHDT and CDR2 is YYEEEE in the germline V gene. Unmatched junction bases numbered 8, after V lost 2 bases and J lost 4 bases. The CDR3 protein is CASSFSYGQGANQPQHF. The CDR3 bases are TGTGCCAGCAGCTTCTCTTACGGACAGGGGGCGAATCAGCCCCAGCATTTT.

This clone has just a few counts. The genes are TRBV27 and TRBJ2-2; D gene uncertain. The CDR3 runs 15 residues. Looked up from germline, CDR1 is MNHEY and CDR2 is SMNVEV (reference sequence). V shed 3 bases and J shed 0 bases, with 8 bases lying between them. CDR3 nucleotides: TGTGCCAGCAGTTTTATTACGGCGAACACCGGGGAGCTGTTTTTT. Amino acid sequence: CASSFITANTGELFF.

The chain links TRBV15 to TRBJ2-7; 8 bases align to TRBD1. The CDR3 loop spans 15 amino acids. J was trimmed by 2 bases and V by 0 bases; bases with no gene match: 3. CDR1 is LNHNV, CDR2 YYDKDF, per germline (reference sequence). The CDR3 is CATSRDAGQAYEQYF. The CDR3 DNA reads as TGTGCCACCAGCAGAGACGCGGGACAGGCCTACGAGCAGTACTTC.

The V and J genes are TRBV9 and TRBJ2-5, with 10 bases fitting TRBD2. With the DNA end fitting TRBJ2-7 better, the J assignment may be wrong. Germline V gene lookup returns CDR1 SGDLS and CDR2 YYNGEE. This CDR3 spans 15 amino acids. CDR3 in DNA: TGTGCCAGCAGCGACTCTAGCGGGGGCTCCTACGAGCAGTACTTC. Its protein is CASSDSSGGSYEQYF.

The chain employs TRBV11-2 and TRBJ1-4; tentatively, D is TRBD1 (5 bases). This CDR3 spans 16 amino acids. Germline V lookup: CDR1 SGHAT, CDR2 FQNNGV. V lost 2 bases and J lost 2, with 12 bases in between. CDR3 in amino acids: CASSLSGGTTNEKLFF. DNA of the CDR3: TGTGCCAGCAGCTTATCGGGAGGGACCACTAATGAAAAACTGTTTTTT.

The rearrangement links TRBV19 to TRBJ1-5; 7 positions match TRBD1. V shed 5 bases and J 5 bases; nucleotides not matched to a gene: 9. This CDR3 is built from 15 residues. From germline, CDR1 is LNHDA and CDR2 SQIVND (reference sequence). The CDR3 DNA follows: TGTGCCAGTAGTGGGACAGTTCGAGGGCATCAGCCCCAGCATTTT. Translating it yields CASSGTVRGHQPQHF.

The rearrangement joins TRBV2 to TRBJ2-1; D perhaps matches TRBD2 (5 bases). The CDR3 has 16 residues. Per germline, CDR1 SNHLY and CDR2 FYNNEI. V gave up 1 base and J gave up 4 bases, with 14 bases separating them. The CDR3 coding sequence is TGTGCCAGCAGTGAAGAGAGAGGACTTCGATACAATGAGCAGTTCTTC. Its protein product is CASSEERGLRYNEQFF.

J is TRBJ2-1 and V is TRBV12-2; TRBD2 is the table's D call and was not checked against the DNA. TRBV12-2 is tagged as a pseudogene. The CDR3 contains 20 residues. DNA for the CDR3: TGTGCAAGTCGCTTGATGTTACTAGCGGGAGGGATTCATAGTGCCAATGAGCAGTTCTTC. It yields the protein CASRLMLLAGGIHSANEQFF.

Only one count was recorded for this clone. V is TRBV19 and J is TRBJ2-3, with TRBD2 matching 11 bases. The CDR3 is 16 residues long. V gave up 4 bases and J gave up 4 bases; unmatched junction bases: 7. Germline V lookup: CDR1 LNHDA, CDR2 SQIVND (reference sequence). The chain's CDR3 is CASSTTSGGGPDTQYF. The CDR3 bases are TGTGCCAGTAGTACAACTAGCGGGGGAGGTCCAGATACGCAGTATTTT.

The chain has TRBV5-6 and TRBJ2-5; D is unclear. CDR1 and CDR2 from the germline V gene are SGHDT and YYEEEE. The CDR3 loop spans 14 amino acids. Trimming pared 0 bases from V and 2 bases from J, leaving 8 bases between. The DNA of the CDR3 is TGTGCCAGCAGCTTGGGGCAGAAACAAGAGACCCAGTACTTC. It translates to CASSLGQKQETQYF.

The chain is built from TRBV29-1 and TRBJ2-1, with D unresolved. There are 10 residues in the CDR3. The V gene lost 4 bases and the J gene lost 10 bases, with 8 bases spanning the gap. Looked up from germline, CDR1 is SQVTM and CDR2 is ANQGSEA. The CDR3 DNA is TGCAGCGTTGGGGCTGGGGAGCAGTTCTTC. It specifies CSVGAGEQFF.

V and J are TRBV4-3 and TRBJ2-3; no definite D call. The germline CDR1 and CDR2 sequences are LGHNA and YSLEER. V shed 1 base and J shed 5 bases, with 7 bases lying between them. The CDR3 is made up of 13 amino acids. This chain's CDR3 is CASSQVIGDTQYF. CDR3 nucleotide sequence: TGCGCCAGCAGCCAAGTAATCGGAGATACGCAGTATTTT.

In DNA form, the CDR3 reads TGTGCCAGCAGCGCGTTTGATGGGGCGGCTCAAGAGACCCAGTACTTC. Its protein product is CASSAFDGAAQETQYF. The rearrangement uses TRBV9 and TRBJ2-5, with a tentative D call TRBD1 (5 bases). This CDR3 region has 16 residues. Trimming stripped 3 bases from V and 2 bases from J, with 17 bases between. CDR1 and CDR2 from the germline V gene are SGDLS and YYNGEE.

This clone was counted a single time. V and J are TRBV10-3 and TRBJ2-7; the D gene is possibly TRBD2 (5 bases). V was pared by 2 bases and J by 0 bases, with 11 bases between. The length of the CDR3 is 15 residues. The germline CDR1 and CDR2 sequences are ENHRY and SYGVKD. CDR3 in amino acids: CAISERGLSSYEQYF. The CDR3 region has the DNA TGTGCCATCAGTGAGCGCGGGCTATCCTCCTACGAGCAGTACTTC.

The chain links TRBV18 to TRBJ2-1, with a tentative D call TRBD2 (6 bases). Trimming pared 3 bases from V and 4 bases from J, leaving 13 bases between. The CDR3 contains 15 residues. Germline assignment: CDR1 KGHSH and CDR2 LQKENI. CDR3 DNA: TGTGCCAGCTCACCTATCCGGGACTCGTACAATGAGCAGTTCTTC. This encodes CASSPIRDSYNEQFF.

The chain carries TRBV4-3 and TRBJ1-5; D unclear. The V gene lost 0 bases and the J gene lost 7 bases, with 16 bases spanning the gap. The length of the CDR3 is 16 residues. The germline gives CDR1 LGHNA, CDR2 YSLEER. Here the CDR3 DNA reads TGCGCCAGCAGCCAAGACTATCACAGTGAATCACAGCCCCAGCATTTT. This translates into CASSQDYHSESQPQHF.

The chain employs TRBV4-1 and TRBJ1-2; D remains ambiguous. Trimming shortened V by 7 bases and J by 0 bases, and 15 bases separated the two germline ends. The CDR3 spans 15 residues. Germline V gives CDR1 MGHRA, CDR2 YSYEKL. Here the CDR3 DNA reads TGCGCCAGCACTGAGGCTAAGGGAGCTAACTATGGCTACACCTTC. As protein: CASTEAKGANYGYTF.